A single sample is the source of the 20 T cell receptor beta chains below, sequenced in a study of T cell repertoires in aging, cancer and after chemotherapy. A mixed TRB-A/B primer pool amplified rearranged TRB by multiplex touch-down PCR. One entry per CDR3 protein results from TCRdb running MiXCR on the multiplex PCR reads. The data show roughly 1,800 distinct CDR3 sequences, 64% seen once. Peripheral blood genomic DNA, not sorted cells or RNA, was the template. The sequenced sample consisted of blood. The receptor source for this set is a human donor with a solid tumor.

The genes are TRBV7-9 and TRBJ1-6; no reliable D call. The V gene's germline CDR1 is SEHNR and CDR2 FQNEAQ (reference sequence). There are 15 residues in the CDR3. Trimming pared 1 base from V and 10 bases from J, leaving 14 bases between. The CDR3 region has the DNA TGTGCCAGCAGCTTAGGACCCCTTGAGGGATCACCCCTCCACTTT. Its translation: CASSLGPLEGSPLHF.

This clonotype was observed a handful of times. This chain links TRBV30 with TRBJ2-5; no clear D gene. The CDR3 extends over 12 amino acids. Trimming removed 0 bases at V and 5 bases at J, with 7 bases between. Germline V gene sequence: CDR1 GTSNPN, CDR2 SVGIG (reference sequence). CDR3 protein: CAWSVTGETQYF. In DNA, the CDR3 is TGTGCCTGGAGTGTAACGGGCGAGACCCAGTACTTC.

The chain uses TRBV29-1 and TRBJ1-1; D gene uncertain. The germline gives CDR1 SQVTM, CDR2 ANQGSEA. The CDR3 spans 15 residues. V was clipped by 0 bases and J by 1 base, with 12 bases between them. CDR3 bases: TGCAGCGTTGAAGATTGGCCCAATTCGAACACTGAAGCTTTCTTT. Translated, it gives CSVEDWPNSNTEAFF.

A remark on this clonotype: One end of the junction is discordant with germline, which a read error may explain. This chain links TRBV5-1 with TRBJ2-7, with 10 nucleotides matching TRBD1. Germline assignment: CDR1 SGHRS and CDR2 YFSETQ. This CDR3 comprises 15 residues. CDR3 sequence: CASSISGTGVDEQYF. CDR3 sequence (DNA): TGTGCCAGCAGCATCTCCGGGACAGGGGTGGACGAGCAGTACTTC. Full variable domain (remainder filled in from reference TRBV5-1 and TRBJ2-7): KAGVTQTPRYLIKTRGQQVTLSCSPISGHRSVSWYQQTPGQGLQFLFEYFSETQRNKGNFPGRFSGRQFSNSRSEMNVSTLELGDSALYLCASSISGTGVDEQYFGPGTRLTVT.

V and J are TRBV7-9 and TRBJ2-7; TRBD2 matches at 8 bases. The J segment lost 3 bases and the V segment lost 6 bases, leaving 7 bases of the junction unmatched. Germline values: CDR1 SEHNR, CDR2 FQNEAQ (reference sequence). The CDR3 extends over 14 amino acids. In DNA, the CDR3 is TGTGCCAGCAGTCCGACTAGCGCGAACTACGAGCAGTACTTC. Translated, it gives CASSPTSANYEQYF.

This clonotype came up a few times. This sequence joins TRBV20-1 and TRBJ1-1; possible D gene TRBD1, 6 bases. V lost 5 bases and J lost 10, with 14 bases in between. The germline V gene has CDR1 DFQATT and CDR2 SNEGSKA (reference sequence). CDR3 length equals 11 residues. DNA for the CDR3: TGCAGTGCTGGAGGGGGGGGCGTAGCTTTCTTT. It specifies CSAGGGGVAFF.

J is TRBJ2-7 and V is TRBV5-4; a possible D gene is TRBD1 (7 bases). Trimming cost V 0 bases and J 6 bases, with 16 bases left between them. Germline V gene lookup returns CDR1 SGHNT and CDR2 YYREEE (reference sequence). This CDR3 has 15 residues. The CDR3 DNA sequence: TGTGCCAGCAGCTTGGTCGCAGGGGGGATTGGCGAGCAGTACTTC. Protein: CASSLVAGGIGEQYF.

The chain carries TRBV20-1 and TRBJ2-5, with D possibly TRBD1 on 7 matching bases. Germline CDR1 is DFQATT and CDR2 is SNEGSKA (reference sequence). The CDR3 has 13 amino acids. V lost 5 bases, J lost 3 bases, and 13 bases lay in between. The CDR3 DNA sequence: TGCAGTGCTTGTCAGGGGGGAAAAGAGACCCAGTACTTC. Amino acid sequence: CSACQGGKETQYF.

This clonotype is large within its sample. V and J are TRBV6-1 and TRBJ1-6; D unclear. The CDR3 extends over 13 amino acids. V was trimmed by 8 bases and J by 6 bases, leaving 11 bases between them. Germline CDR1 reads MNHNS; CDR2 reads SASEGT. The CDR3 loop reads CASSTPLNSPLHF. The CDR3 DNA sequence: TGTGCCAGCTCGACACCCCTTAATTCACCCCTCCACTTT.

The V call is TRBV5-6, the J call TRBJ2-7, with 8 bases matching TRBD1. J was trimmed by 4 bases and V by 4 bases; bases with no gene match: 4. Germline-derived CDR1 and CDR2 are SGHDT and YYEEEE. The CDR3 has 13 amino acids. This CDR3 reads CASSVGQAYEQYF. The CDR3 DNA reads TGTGCCAGCAGCGTGGGACAGGCGTACGAGCAGTACTTC.

The V and J genes are TRBV6-5 and TRBJ1-1; 11 nucleotides align to TRBD1. This CDR3 comprises 13 residues. V was clipped by 6 bases and J by 8 bases; unmatched bases: 5. CDR1 is MNHEY and CDR2 is SVGAGI in the germline V gene. The CDR3: CASRRTGGQEAFF. The DNA of the CDR3 is TGTGCCAGCAGACGGACAGGGGGCCAAGAAGCTTTCTTT.

This chain uses TRBV15 with TRBJ1-2, with 9 bases aligning to TRBD1. In germline, CDR1 is LNHNV, CDR2 YYDKDF (reference sequence). This CDR3 spans 16 amino acids. J lost 4 bases, V lost 3 bases, and 9 bases had no gene match. The CDR3 loop is CATSRDRGSVRYGYTF. The CDR3 DNA sequence: TGTGCCACCAGCAGGGACAGGGGTTCAGTGCGCTATGGCTACACCTTC.

The chain links TRBV7-2 to TRBJ2-3, with 10 bases aligning to TRBD2. Germline loops: CDR1 SGHTA, CDR2 FQGNSA. The V gene end was trimmed by 10 bases and the J gene end by 3 bases; junction bases not matched to a gene: 1. CDR3 length equals 12 residues. The CDR3 reads CAIAGGTDTQYF. The DNA for the CDR3 is TGTGCCATAGCGGGAGGAACAGATACGCAGTATTTT.

CDR3 DNA: TGTGCCTGGAGTATGGGGGCTGGGGCCAACGTCCTGACTTTC. Amino acids: CAWSMGAGANVLTF. V usage is TRBV30 and J usage is TRBJ2-6; possibly TRBD1 or TRBD2 for D (5 bases each). Trimming cost V 2 bases and J 2 bases, with 7 bases left between them. The CDR3 covers 14 residues. Germline lookup yields CDR1 GTSNPN and CDR2 SVGIG (reference sequence).

V is TRBV7-6 and J is TRBJ2-7; no clear D gene. The ends were cut back, 1 base at V and 5 bases at J, with 9 bases in the middle. The germline CDR1 and CDR2 sequences are SGHVS and FNYEAQ. This CDR3 contains 13 residues. CDR3 residues: CASSLVGPNEQYF. CDR3 in DNA: TGTGCCAGCAGCTTAGTAGGGCCCAACGAGCAGTACTTC.

Remarks on this clonotype: One end of the junction fails to match germline, which may point to a read error. This chain links TRBV5-1 with TRBJ2-7, with D perhaps matching TRBD2 (7 bases). In germline, CDR1 is SGHRS, CDR2 YFSETQ. CDR3 length equals 14 residues. The CDR3: CASSLWEPGGQQYF. The CDR3 region has the DNA TGTGCCAGCAGCTTGTGGGAGCCGGGGGGCCAGCAGTACTTC.

The CDR3 here is CASSPTSFSSYNEQFF. The CDR3 nucleotides are TGTGCCAGCAGTCCGACTAGCTTTAGCTCCTACAATGAGCAGTTCTTC. This chain joins TRBV27 and TRBJ2-1; 7 bases match TRBD2. Germline trimming cut 5 bases from V and 0 bases from J; bases unmatched to any gene: 7. This CDR3 is built from 16 residues. Germline V gene data show CDR1 as MNHEY and CDR2 as SMNVEV (reference sequence).

This clonotype has just a few counts. V usage is TRBV7-2 and J usage is TRBJ2-2; tentative D call: TRBD1 (5 bases). The V gene's germline CDR1 is SGHTA and CDR2 FQGNSA. The CDR3 has 17 residues. V lost 5 bases and J 7 bases, leaving 23 bases between the germline ends. CDR3 DNA: TGTGCCAGCAGCCCCCAGGGTCGGCTCATCACAGGCGGGGAGCTGTTTTTT. It specifies CASSPQGRLITGGELFF. Variable domain in full (rest from reference TRBV7-2 and TRBJ2-2): GAGVSQSPSNKVTEKGKDVELRCDPISGHTALYWYRQSLGQGLEFLIYFQGNSAPDKSGLPSDRFSAERTGGSVSTLTIQRTQQEDSAVYLCASSPQGRLITGGELFFGEGSRLTVL.

The gene calls are TRBV10-3 and TRBJ2-5, with 7 bases aligning to TRBD1. The V and J ends lost 10 bases and 1 base, in that order; junction bases with no gene match: 3. In germline, CDR1 is ENHRY, CDR2 SYGVKD. This CDR3 has 12 residues. The CDR3 reads CATRDSQETQYF. CDR3 nucleotide sequence: TGTGCCACCCGGGACAGCCAAGAGACCCAGTACTTC.

V usage is TRBV12-3 or TRBV12-4 and J usage is TRBJ1-1; perhaps TRBD1 as D (6 bases). CDR3 length: 14 residues. V shed 4 bases and J shed 3 bases, with 12 bases lying between them. CDR3 region: CASSSGHLDTEAFF. In nucleotides, the CDR3 is TGTGCCAGCAGTTCGGGACACCTAGACACTGAAGCTTTCTTT.